This TCR beta chain emerged from a study of T cells in Graves' hyperthyroidism and ophthalmopathy. Study-wide results and limits: A model built on 13 V-J features separated ophthalmopathy from stable hyperthyroidism.

The CDR3 sequence is 15 residues long. CDR1 is LNHDA and CDR2 is SQIVND in the germline V gene (reference sequence). Trimming took 3 bases from V and 4 from J; bases not matched to a gene: 6. The study defined stable Graves' hyperthyroidism as no ophthalmopathy progression within 18 months. The patients, who ranged from 18 to 65 in age, presented with newly diagnosed hyperthyroidism lasting under 2 months. The source material, RNA transcripts, was used to amplify TCR beta CDR3 regions. The primer set for the first-round RT-PCR of the TCR CDR3 was HTBI. Via MiXCR, TCRdb re-called the multiplex PCR reads, giving one row per CDR3 protein. The sample shows roughly 570,000 distinct CDR3 sequences, more than 45% of them seen only once. This clonotype occurred many times. The antigen remains unidentified.

Sequencing used peripheral blood or thyroid tissue (not recorded which). This sequence originates from a young woman with Graves' hyperthyroidism. The V gene is TRBV19, the J gene TRBJ2-5; 9 bases line up with TRBD2. CDR3 sequence reads: CASSIIAGAGETQYF. In nucleotides, the CDR3 is TGTGCCAGTAGTATTATAGCGGGAGCGGGAGAGACCCAGTACTTC.